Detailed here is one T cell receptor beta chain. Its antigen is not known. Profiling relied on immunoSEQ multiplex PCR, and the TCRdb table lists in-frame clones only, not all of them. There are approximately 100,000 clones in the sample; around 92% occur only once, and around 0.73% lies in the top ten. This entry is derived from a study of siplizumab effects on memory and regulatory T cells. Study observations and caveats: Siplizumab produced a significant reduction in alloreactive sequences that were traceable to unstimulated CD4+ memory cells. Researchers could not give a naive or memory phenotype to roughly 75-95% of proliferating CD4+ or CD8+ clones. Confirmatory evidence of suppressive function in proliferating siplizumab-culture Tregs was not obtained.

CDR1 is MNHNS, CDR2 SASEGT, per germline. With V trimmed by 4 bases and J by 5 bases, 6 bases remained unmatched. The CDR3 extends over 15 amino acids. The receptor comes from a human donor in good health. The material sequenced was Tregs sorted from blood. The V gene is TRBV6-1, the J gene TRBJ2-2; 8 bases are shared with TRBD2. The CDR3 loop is CASSAQLADTGELFF. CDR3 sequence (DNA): TGTGCCAGCAGTGCCCAACTAGCGGATACCGGGGAGCTGTTTTTT.